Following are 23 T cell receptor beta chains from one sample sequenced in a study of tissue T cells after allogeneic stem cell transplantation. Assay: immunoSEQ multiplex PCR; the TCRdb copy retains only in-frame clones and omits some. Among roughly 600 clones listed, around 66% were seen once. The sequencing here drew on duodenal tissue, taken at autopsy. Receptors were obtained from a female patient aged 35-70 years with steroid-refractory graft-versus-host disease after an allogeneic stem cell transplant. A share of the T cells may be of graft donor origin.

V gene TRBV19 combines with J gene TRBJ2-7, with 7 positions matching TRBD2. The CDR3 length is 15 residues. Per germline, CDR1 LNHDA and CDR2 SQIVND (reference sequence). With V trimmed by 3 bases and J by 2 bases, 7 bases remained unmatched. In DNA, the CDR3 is TGTGCCAGTAGTATGGGGCTAGCGGCCGCCTACGAGCAGTACTTC. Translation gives CASSMGLAAAYEQYF.

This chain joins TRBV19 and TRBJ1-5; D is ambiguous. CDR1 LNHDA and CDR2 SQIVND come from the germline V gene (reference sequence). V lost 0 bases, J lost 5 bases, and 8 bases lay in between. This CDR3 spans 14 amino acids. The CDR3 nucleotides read TGTGCCAGTAGTATAGATCACTGGGATCAGCCCCAGCATTTT. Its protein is CASSIDHWDQPQHF.

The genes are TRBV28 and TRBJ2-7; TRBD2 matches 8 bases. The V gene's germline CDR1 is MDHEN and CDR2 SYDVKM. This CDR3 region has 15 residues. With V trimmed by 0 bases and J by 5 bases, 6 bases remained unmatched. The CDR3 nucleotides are TGTGCCAGCAGTTTATGGGACCGACTAGCGAACGAGCAGTACTTC. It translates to CASSLWDRLANEQYF.

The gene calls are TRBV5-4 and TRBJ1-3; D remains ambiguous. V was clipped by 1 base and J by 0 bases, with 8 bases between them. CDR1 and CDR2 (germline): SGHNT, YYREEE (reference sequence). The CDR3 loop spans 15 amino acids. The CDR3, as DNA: TGTGCCAGCAGCTTGCGCCCCCTCTCTGGAAACACCATATATTTT. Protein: CASSLRPLSGNTIYF.

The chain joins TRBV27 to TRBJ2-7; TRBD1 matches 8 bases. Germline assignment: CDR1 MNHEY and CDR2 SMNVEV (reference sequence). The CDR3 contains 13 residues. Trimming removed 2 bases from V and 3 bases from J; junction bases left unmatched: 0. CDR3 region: CASSLGTGYEQYF. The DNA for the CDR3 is TGTGCCAGCAGTTTAGGGACAGGCTACGAGCAGTACTTC.

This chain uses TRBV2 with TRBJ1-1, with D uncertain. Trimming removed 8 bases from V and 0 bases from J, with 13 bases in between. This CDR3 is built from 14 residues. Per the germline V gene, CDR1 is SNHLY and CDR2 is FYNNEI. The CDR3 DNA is TGTGCCAGCCGGGCCTTTTTAATGAACACTGAAGCTTTCTTT. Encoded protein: CASRAFLMNTEAFF. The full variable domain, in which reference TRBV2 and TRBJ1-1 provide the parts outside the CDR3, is EPEVTQTPSHQVTQMGQEVILRCVPISNHLYFYWYRQILGQKVEFLVSFYNNEISEKSEIFDDQFSVERPDGSNFTLKIRSTKLEDSAMYFCASRAFLMNTEAFFGQGTRLTVV.

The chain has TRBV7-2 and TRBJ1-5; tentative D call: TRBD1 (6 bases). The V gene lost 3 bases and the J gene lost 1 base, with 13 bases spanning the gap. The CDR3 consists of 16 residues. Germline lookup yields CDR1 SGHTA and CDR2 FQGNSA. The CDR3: CASSFHTGLSNQPQHF. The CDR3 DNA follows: TGTGCCAGCAGCTTTCATACAGGGTTGAGCAATCAGCCCCAGCATTTT.

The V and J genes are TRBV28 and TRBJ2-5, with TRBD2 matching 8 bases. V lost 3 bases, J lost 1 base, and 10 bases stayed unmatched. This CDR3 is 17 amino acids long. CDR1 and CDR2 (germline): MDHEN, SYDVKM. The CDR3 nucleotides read TGTGCCAGCAGTTTTTCGGAGGCACTAGCGGTCCAAGAGACCCAGTACTTC. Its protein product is CASSFSEALAVQETQYF. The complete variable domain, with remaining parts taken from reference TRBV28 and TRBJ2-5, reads DVKVTQSSRYLVKRTGEKVFLECVQDMDHENMFWYRQDPGLGLRLIYFSYDVKMKEKGDIPEGYSVSREKKERFSLILESASTNQTSMYLCASSFSEALAVQETQYFGPGTRLLVL.

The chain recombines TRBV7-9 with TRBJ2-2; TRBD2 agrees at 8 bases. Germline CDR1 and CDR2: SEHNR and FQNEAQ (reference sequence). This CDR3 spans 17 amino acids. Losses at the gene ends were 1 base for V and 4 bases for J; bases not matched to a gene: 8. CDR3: CASSLGGLAGVTGELFF. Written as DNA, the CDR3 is TGTGCCAGCAGCTTAGGAGGACTAGCAGGTGTCACCGGGGAGCTGTTTTTT.

The CDR3 loop is CASSPPAKNTEAFF. CDR3 coding DNA: TGTGCCAGCTCACCACCGGCCAAGAACACTGAAGCTTTCTTT. This chain joins TRBV18 and TRBJ1-1; D remains unclear. The CDR3 extends over 14 amino acids. Germline assignment: CDR1 KGHSH and CDR2 LQKENI. V was shortened by 0 bases and J by 1 base, with 6 bases between the two germline ends. Together with reference TRBV18 and TRBJ1-1, the CDR3 gives the full variable domain: NAGVMQNPRHLVRRRGQEARLRCSPMKGHSHVYWYRQLPEEGLKFMVYLQKENIIDESGMPKERFSAEFPKEGPSILRIQQVVRGDSAAYFCASSPPAKNTEAFFGQGTRLTVV.

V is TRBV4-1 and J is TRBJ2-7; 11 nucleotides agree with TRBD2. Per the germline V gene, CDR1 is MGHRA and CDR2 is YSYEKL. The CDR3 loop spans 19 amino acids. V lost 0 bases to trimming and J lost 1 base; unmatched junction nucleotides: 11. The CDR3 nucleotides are TGCGCCAGCAGCCAAGAGGCTCTGCTAGCGGGAGGATGGTCCTACGAGCAGTACTTC. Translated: CASSQEALLAGGWSYEQYF.

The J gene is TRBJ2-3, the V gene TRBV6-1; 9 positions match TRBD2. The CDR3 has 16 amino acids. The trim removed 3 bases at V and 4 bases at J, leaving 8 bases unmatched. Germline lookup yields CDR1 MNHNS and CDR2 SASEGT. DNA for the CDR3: TGTGCCAGCAGTGAGAGGAGCGGGGGGAGGGCAGATACGCAGTATTTT. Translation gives CASSERSGGRADTQYF.

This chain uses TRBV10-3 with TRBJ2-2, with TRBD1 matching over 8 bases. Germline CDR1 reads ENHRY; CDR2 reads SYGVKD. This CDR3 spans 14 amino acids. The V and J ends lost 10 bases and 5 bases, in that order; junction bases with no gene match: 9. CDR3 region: CATDRGRGTGELFF. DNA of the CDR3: TGTGCCACCGACAGGGGAAGGGGAACCGGGGAGCTGTTTTTT.

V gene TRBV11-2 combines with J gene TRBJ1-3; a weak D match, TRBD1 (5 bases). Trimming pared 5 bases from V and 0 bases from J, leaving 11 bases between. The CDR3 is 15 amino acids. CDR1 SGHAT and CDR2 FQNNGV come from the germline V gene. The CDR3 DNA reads TGTGCCAGCAGCCCGGGACGGAACTCTGGAAACACCATATATTTT. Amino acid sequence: CASSPGRNSGNTIYF.

CDR3 nucleotide sequence: TGTGCCAGCAGTTTATCGGTGGGGGCTGCTGAAGCTTTCTTT. It is translated as CASSLSVGAAEAFF. The chain has TRBV27 and TRBJ1-1; weak D call: TRBD1 (6 bases). The V end was cut by 0 bases, the J end by 6 bases, with 11 bases between. CDR1 is MNHEY, CDR2 SMNVEV, per germline (reference sequence). The CDR3 extends over 14 amino acids.

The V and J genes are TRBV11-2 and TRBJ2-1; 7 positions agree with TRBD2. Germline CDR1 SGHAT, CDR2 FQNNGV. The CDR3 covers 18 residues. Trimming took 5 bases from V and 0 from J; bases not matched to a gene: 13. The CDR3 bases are TGTGCCAGCAGCAACTCCCCTAGCGGAAAGAGCTCCTACAATGAGCAGTTCTTC. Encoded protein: CASSNSPSGKSSYNEQFF.

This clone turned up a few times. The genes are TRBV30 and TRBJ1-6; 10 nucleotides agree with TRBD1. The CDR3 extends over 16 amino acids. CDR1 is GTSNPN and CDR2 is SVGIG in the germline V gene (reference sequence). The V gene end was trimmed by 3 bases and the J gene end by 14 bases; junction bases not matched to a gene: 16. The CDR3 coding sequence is TGTGCCTGGAGCGACAGGGGGCCGGCCTGGAATTGGGCCCTCCACTTT. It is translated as CAWSDRGPAWNWALHF.

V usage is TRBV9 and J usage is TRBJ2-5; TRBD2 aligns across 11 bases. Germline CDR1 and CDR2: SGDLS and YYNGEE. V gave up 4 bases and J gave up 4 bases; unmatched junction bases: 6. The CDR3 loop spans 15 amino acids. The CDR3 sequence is CASSQPTSGGETQYF. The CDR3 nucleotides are TGTGCCAGCAGCCAGCCTACTAGCGGGGGAGAGACCCAGTACTTC.

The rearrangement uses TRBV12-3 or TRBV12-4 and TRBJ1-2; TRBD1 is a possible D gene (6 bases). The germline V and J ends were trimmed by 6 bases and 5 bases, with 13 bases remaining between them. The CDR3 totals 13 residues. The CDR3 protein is CASSLDSVYGYTF. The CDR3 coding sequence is TGTGCCAGCAGCCTGGACAGCGTTTATGGCTACACCTTC.

CDR3 protein: CATSDSGRETQYF. The DNA for the CDR3 is TGTGCCACCAGTGACTCCGGACGGGAGACCCAGTACTTC. The chain has TRBV24-1 and TRBJ2-5; unclear D gene. Germline V gene lookup returns CDR1 KGHDR and CDR2 SFDVKD. This CDR3 has 13 residues. With 4 bases removed from V and 5 bases from J, the gap between germline ends came to 10 bases.

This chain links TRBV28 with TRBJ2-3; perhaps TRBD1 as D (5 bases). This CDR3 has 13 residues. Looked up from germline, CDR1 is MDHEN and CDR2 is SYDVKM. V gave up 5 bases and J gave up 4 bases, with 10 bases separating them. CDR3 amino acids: CASSPLGPDTQYF. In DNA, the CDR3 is TGTGCCAGCAGTCCCCTGGGGCCAGATACGCAGTATTTT.

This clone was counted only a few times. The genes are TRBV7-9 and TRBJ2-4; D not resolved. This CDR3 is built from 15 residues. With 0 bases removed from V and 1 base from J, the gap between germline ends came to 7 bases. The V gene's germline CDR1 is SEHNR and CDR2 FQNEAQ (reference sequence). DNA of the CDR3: TGTGCCAGCAGCTTAGCTAGTGTGGCCAAAAACATTCAGTACTTC. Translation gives CASSLASVAKNIQYF.

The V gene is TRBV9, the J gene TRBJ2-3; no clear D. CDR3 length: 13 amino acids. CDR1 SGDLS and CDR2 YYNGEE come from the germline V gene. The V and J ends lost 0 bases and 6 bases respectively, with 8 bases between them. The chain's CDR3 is CASSVGVGDTQYF. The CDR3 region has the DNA TGTGCCAGCAGCGTAGGGGTTGGGGATACGCAGTATTTT. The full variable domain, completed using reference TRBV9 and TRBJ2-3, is DSGVTQTPKHLITATGQRVTLRCSPRSGDLSVYWYQQSLDQGLQFLIQYYNGEERAKGNILERFSAQQFPDLHSELNLSSLELGDSALYFCASSVGVGDTQYFGPGTRLTVL.